The 25 T cell receptor beta chains below come from one sample, sequenced in a study of breast tumors, draining lymph nodes, adjacent tissues. In TCRdb, the multiplex PCR reads were re-called with MiXCR into one record per CDR3 protein. The sample lists some 38,000 distinct CDR3 sequences, approximately 37% occurring once. Sequences were obtained from breast tumor tissue. The receptors here all came from a female donor with breast cancer. Some clones in this sample may be carry-over from other donors' samples.

The CDR3 DNA follows: TGTGCCAGCAGGTTAAGGGAATACACTGAAGCTTTCTTT. Protein sequence: CASRLREYTEAFF. The chain has TRBV6-2 or TRBV6-3 and TRBJ1-1; D is unresolved. Germline V gene sequence: CDR1 MNHEY, CDR2 SVGEGT. The CDR3 length is 13 residues. Deletions cut 6 bases from V and 3 bases from J, with 11 bases between.

This clonotype appeared many times. CDR3 DNA: TGCAGTGCCGATAGGAGTCGGACTAGCGGGAAGGATGAGACCCAGTACTTC. Amino acids: CSADRSRTSGKDETQYF. The chain employs TRBV20-1 and TRBJ2-5; 12 bases are shared with TRBD2. The CDR3 spans 17 residues. The junction had 16 bases not matched to a gene; V was cut back by 6 bases and J by 5 bases. The germline gives CDR1 DFQATT, CDR2 SNEGSKA (reference sequence).

To note about this clonotype: This could be a read error, since a much larger clone is one nucleotide away. No conserved phenylalanine or tryptophan ends this CDR3, so it is likely a read error. This chain links TRBV11-2 with TRBJ2-3; 12 positions match TRBD2. V was pared by 5 bases and J by 4 bases, with 7 bases of the junction left unmatched. The CDR3 has 16 residues. Germline V gene data show CDR1 as SGHAT and CDR2 as FQNNGV. CDR3 DNA: TGTGCCAGCAGCCCCCGGACTAGCGGGACACCAGATACGCAGTATTCT. It translates to CASSPRTSGTPDTQYS.

In this sample, this clonotype turned up many times. V gene TRBV20-1 combines with J gene TRBJ1-6; D is undetermined. This CDR3 contains 13 residues. From germline, CDR1 is DFQATT and CDR2 SNEGSKA (reference sequence). Trimming pared 1 base from V and 5 bases from J, leaving 6 bases between. The CDR3 protein is CSARVSDNSPLHF. CDR3 in DNA: TGCAGTGCTAGAGTTAGTGATAATTCACCCCTCCACTTT.

There are many counts of this clonotype. The J gene is TRBJ2-7, the V gene TRBV28; 9 bases are a match to TRBD1. Germline V gene data show CDR1 as MDHEN and CDR2 as SYDVKM. This CDR3 has 14 amino acids. The V and J ends lost 6 bases and 1 base, in that order; junction bases with no gene match: 4. Written as DNA, the CDR3 is TGTGCCAGCAGCCAGACAGGGGGTTCCTACGAGCAGTACTTC. This gives the protein CASSQTGGSYEQYF.

V usage is TRBV25-1 and J usage is TRBJ1-1; TRBD1 matches 7 bases. This CDR3 spans 15 amino acids. Germline V gene lookup returns CDR1 MGHDK and CDR2 SYGVNS. V was pared by 6 bases and J by 2 bases, with 9 bases of the junction left unmatched. The CDR3 sequence: CASRASTGTNTEAFF. For the CDR3, the DNA is TGTGCCAGCAGGGCCTCGACAGGGACAAACACTGAAGCTTTCTTT.

This clonotype was recorded many times. V gene TRBV7-3 combines with J gene TRBJ2-5; the D gene could be TRBD1 or TRBD2 (6 bases each). This CDR3 has 16 amino acids. Trimming stripped 5 bases from V and 1 base from J, with 17 bases between. Per the germline V gene, CDR1 is SGHTA and CDR2 is FQGTGA. The DNA of the CDR3 is TGTGCCAGCAGCCCCGGGGGCCGGACAACCCAAGAGACCCAGTACTTC. Protein sequence: CASSPGGRTTQETQYF. Looking up the rest from reference TRBV7-3 and TRBJ2-5 gives the full variable domain: GAGVSQTPSNKVTEKGKYVELRCDPISGHTALYWYRQSLGQGPEFLIYFQGTGAADDSGLPNDRFFAVRPEGSVSTLKIQRTERGDSAVYLCASSPGGRTTQETQYFGPGTRLLVL.

This clonotype was observed once. A read error is possible here, since a much larger clone lies one base away. This chain uses TRBV11-3 with TRBJ2-4; D gene uncertain. The CDR3 consists of 17 residues. CDR1 SGHNT and CDR2 YENEEA come from the germline V gene. The CDR3 sequence is CAGSLDRPPLAKNIQYF. The DNA of the CDR3 is TGTGCCGGCAGCTTAGATAGGCCTCCCCTAGCCAAAAACATTCAGTACTTC.

This clonotype came up many times. The chain joins TRBV6-5 to TRBJ2-3, with D possibly TRBD1 on 5 matching bases. Trimming left V 2 bases short and J 8 bases short, with 11 bases between. The CDR3 consists of 13 residues. Per germline, CDR1 MNHEY and CDR2 SVGAGI. The CDR3 here is CASSYRQGGTQYF. In DNA, the CDR3 is TGTGCCAGCAGTTACAGGCAGGGCGGTACGCAGTATTTT.

This clonotype showed up just a few times. The V and J genes are TRBV28 and TRBJ1-5, with TRBD1 matching 9 bases. This CDR3 has 14 residues. Germline V CDR1 and CDR2: MDHEN, SYDVKM. V trimming: 6 bases; J trimming: 7 bases; junction bases outside the gene matches: 7. The CDR3 spells CASSSDRGEQPQHF. In DNA, the CDR3 is TGTGCCAGCAGCTCAGACAGGGGGGAACAGCCCCAGCATTTT.

Ten or more counts support this clonotype. This sequence joins TRBV5-1 and TRBJ2-7, with D maybe TRBD1 (5 bases). Germline values: CDR1 SGHRS, CDR2 YFSETQ. There are 15 residues in the CDR3. The germline V and J ends were trimmed by 1 base and 0 bases, with 11 bases remaining between them. This chain's CDR3 is CASSLMGQASYEQYF. The CDR3 region has the DNA TGCGCCAGCAGCTTGATGGGGCAGGCCTCCTACGAGCAGTACTTC.

Only one count was recorded for this clonotype. A much larger clone lies a single base off, so this may be a read error. The V gene is TRBV6-2 or TRBV6-3, the J gene TRBJ1-2; TRBD1 agrees at 7 bases. Unmatched junction bases numbered 9, after V lost 10 bases and J lost 4 bases. The length of the CDR3 is 13 residues. Germline-derived CDR1 and CDR2 are MNHEY and SVGEGT. The CDR3 loop reads CANSNNRGYGYTF. As DNA, the CDR3 is TGTGCCAACAGCAACAACAGGGGCTATGGCTACACCTTC.

J is TRBJ1-3 and V is TRBV19; perhaps TRBD1 as D (5 bases). The CDR3 contains 15 residues. Trimming stripped 6 bases from V and 0 bases from J, with 12 bases between. The germline V gene encodes CDR1 LNHDA and CDR2 SQIVND (reference sequence). The CDR3 DNA follows: TGTGCCAGTAGCCTGGGGGGAGACTCTGGAAACACCATATATTTT. Its translation is CASSLGGDSGNTIYF.

This clonotype was recorded many times. The V call is TRBV20-1, the J call TRBJ1-2; D is unresolved. Trimming took off 3 bases at V and 2 bases at J, with 10 bases between the two ends. The V gene's germline CDR1 is DFQATT and CDR2 SNEGSKA (reference sequence). The CDR3 consists of 13 residues. CDR3 nucleotide sequence: TGCAGTGCTAGCCCCCCAGGAAACTATGGCTACACCTTC. Encoded protein: CSASPPGNYGYTF.

The chain combines TRBV2 with TRBJ2-7; D is undetermined. Per germline, CDR1 SNHLY and CDR2 FYNNEI. The CDR3 sequence is 12 residues long. V was pared by 6 bases and J by 11 bases, with 17 bases between. The CDR3 here is CASRLDSRWEYF. DNA of the CDR3: TGTGCCAGCAGGCTCGACTCTAGGTGGGAGTACTTC. The full variable domain, rest sourced from reference TRBV2 and TRBJ2-7, is EPEVTQTPSHQVTQMGQEVILRCVPISNHLYFYWYRQILGQKVEFLVSFYNNEISEKSEIFDDQFSVERPDGSNFTLKIRSTKLEDSAMYFCASRLDSRWEYFGPGTRLTVT.

This clonotype was detected many times. The chain carries TRBV4-1 and TRBJ2-7; 12 bases agree with TRBD2. With 6 bases clipped from V and 2 bases from J, the junction kept 2 bases outside the gene matches. The germline V gene has CDR1 MGHRA and CDR2 YSYEKL. The CDR3 sequence is 14 residues long. CDR3 sequence reads: CASRLAGGAYEQYF. CDR3 nucleotide sequence: TGCGCCAGCAGACTAGCGGGAGGTGCCTACGAGCAGTACTTC.

This clonotype was detected once. This rearrangement joins TRBV5-1 to TRBJ1-2, with a tentative D call TRBD1 (5 bases). Trimming removed 0 bases at V and 8 bases at J, with 14 bases between. CDR3 size: 14 residues. In germline, CDR1 is SGHRS, CDR2 YFSETQ. The CDR3: CASSLGDVMWGYTF. DNA for the CDR3: TGCGCCAGCAGCTTGGGGGACGTGATGTGGGGCTACACCTTC. The variable domain in full, with the rest retrieved from reference TRBV5-1 and TRBJ1-2, is KAGVTQTPRYLIKTRGQQVTLSCSPISGHRSVSWYQQTPGQGLQFLFEYFSETQRNKGNFPGRFSGRQFSNSRSEMNVSTLELGDSALYLCASSLGDVMWGYTFGSGTRLTVV.

This clonotype was picked up many times. The rearrangement joins TRBV19 to TRBJ2-7, with 8 bases that match TRBD2. Germline V lookup: CDR1 LNHDA, CDR2 SQIVND (reference sequence). The CDR3 sequence is 14 residues long. The junction had 5 bases not matched to a gene; V was cut back by 6 bases and J by 1 base. The CDR3 DNA reads as TGTGCCAGTAGCCGGGCTAGCGGGTCCTACGAGCAGTACTTC. Amino acids: CASSRASGSYEQYF.

The sample holds many counts of this clonotype. This chain connects TRBV2 to TRBJ2-7; D remains ambiguous. CDR1 is SNHLY, CDR2 FYNNEI, per germline. Trimming removed 0 bases from V and 10 bases from J, with 10 bases in between. The CDR3 consists of 12 residues. The CDR3 bases are TGTGCCAGCAGTGAAGCTGTCCCTAGTCAGTACTTC. This encodes CASSEAVPSQYF.

This clonotype was seen at least ten times. V gene TRBV10-3 combines with J gene TRBJ1-5; 8 bases map to TRBD1. The V and J ends lost 11 bases and 4 bases, in that order; junction bases with no gene match: 7. This CDR3 spans 13 amino acids. Germline V gene data show CDR1 as ENHRY and CDR2 as SYGVKD. The CDR3 coding sequence is TGTGCCTCAGGACAGGGCCTTAATCAGCCCCAGCATTTT. As protein: CASGQGLNQPQHF.

V and J are TRBV7-2 and TRBJ2-7; possibly TRBD1 or TRBD2 for D (5 bases each). The germline gives CDR1 SGHTA, CDR2 FQGNSA. The CDR3 consists of 15 residues. Trimming cost V 0 bases and J 1 base, with 10 bases left between them. CDR3 coding DNA: TGTGCCAGCAGCTTAGCTGGGGGAAGTTCCTACGAGCAGTACTTC. It encodes CASSLAGGSSYEQYF.

This clonotype has only a few counts. Sequence at one end of the junction differs from germline and may be a read error. The V gene is TRBV11-2, the J gene TRBJ2-1, with D uncertain. This CDR3 is built from 13 residues. Germline loops: CDR1 SGHAT, CDR2 FQNNGV. The CDR3 sequence is CAGSLDPGNEQFF. The CDR3 bases are TGTGCCGGCAGCTTGGACCCCGGGAATGAGCAGTTCTTC.

This clonotype showed up many times. The CDR3: CAISGDRNTGELFF. In DNA, the CDR3 is TGTGCCATCAGTGGGGACAGGAACACCGGGGAGCTGTTTTTT. The genes are TRBV10-3 and TRBJ2-2; 7 bases are a match to TRBD1. CDR1 and CDR2 (germline): ENHRY, SYGVKD. The CDR3 is made up of 14 amino acids. V trimming: 4 bases; J trimming: 1 base; junction bases outside the gene matches: 0.

This clonotype is medium-sized (0.01 to 0.1%) by share. The chain combines TRBV20-1 with TRBJ2-5, with 9 positions matching TRBD2. V was pared by 6 bases and J by 5 bases, with 10 bases of the junction left unmatched. Germline V lookup: CDR1 DFQATT, CDR2 SNEGSKA (reference sequence). CDR3 length: 14 amino acids. In nucleotides, the CDR3 is TGCAGTGCCAATAGCGGGAGCGCGGGGGAGACCCAGTACTTC. Translated: CSANSGSAGETQYF.

This clonotype was recorded many times. The genes are TRBV20-1 and TRBJ2-3; D gene ambiguous. V shed 6 bases and J shed 0 bases, with 10 bases lying between them. Germline CDR1 is DFQATT and CDR2 is SNEGSKA (reference sequence). CDR3 length: 13 amino acids. CDR3 region: CSARPLSTDTQYF. As DNA, the CDR3 is TGCAGTGCCCGCCCGCTAAGCACAGATACGCAGTATTTT.